This T cell receptor (beta chain) was sequenced during a study of shared clonotypes between healthy human individuals. Study-wide results and limits: In a handful of donors, around 5% of naive CD4 clonotypes appeared in common. Unshared clonotypes carried lower generation probabilities than those common to all four donors.

The CDR3 extends over 17 amino acids. V shed 0 bases, J shed 0 bases, and the junction held 0 bases outside the gene matches. Germline V gene sequence: CDR1 SGHKS, CDR2 YYEKEE (reference sequence). This clone was observed a single time. No antigen is known for it. Per sorted-subset replicate PCR, input was approximately 0.2 ug DNA, representing around 29,000 T cell genomes. Profiling relied on immunoSEQ multiplex PCR, and the TCRdb table lists in-frame clones only, not all of them. The sample has 850,000 to 1,200,000 clones, around four fifths seen once. A CD45RA+ naive subset and a CD45RA-negative memory subset were split from CD4+ cells.

Material: memory CD4+ T cells sorted from blood. The subset: CD45RA-negative fraction. The chain has TRBV5-5 and TRBJ2-2; 12 nucleotides match TRBD2. The clonotype comes from a man between 18 and 35 years old in good health. The CDR3: CASSLGTSGANTGELFF. The DNA of the CDR3 is TGTGCCAGCAGCTTGGGGACTAGCGGGGCGAACACCGGGGAGCTGTTTTTT.